Detailed here is one TCR beta chain. The entry originates in a study of blood T cell repertoires in COVID-19. In the authors' workflow: Nucleated cell number was recorded as an estimate derived from reference gene primer amplification. Here immunoSEQ multiplex PCR was the method, and the copy in TCRdb shows in-frame clones only, minus some. That table supplies the V and J calls and clone size; D and trimming were determined from the DNA. The sample yields more than 200,000 clones, 80% seen once. Recruitment covered about 25 US areas and drew participants whose ages spanned 18 to 89 years. The sequence was collected from a man aged 25 to 40 with acute COVID-19. What was sequenced was PBMCs or T cells enriched from blood (not recorded which).

For the CDR3, the DNA is TGTGCCAGCAGCCGCCCTATAGCGGGGGGGACCGGGGAGCTGTTTTTT. Protein: CASSRPIAGGTGELFF. The J gene is TRBJ2-2, the V gene TRBV28, with 11 bases matching TRBD2. The CDR3 is 16 residues long. Per germline, CDR1 MDHEN and CDR2 SYDVKM. J gave up 5 bases and V 6 bases, and 8 bases lay outside the gene matches. Looking up the rest from reference TRBV28 and TRBJ2-2 gives the full variable domain: DVKVTQSSRYLVKRTGEKVFLECVQDMDHENMFWYRQDPGLGLRLIYFSYDVKMKEKGDIPEGYSVSREKKERFSLILESASTNQTSMYLCASSRPIAGGTGELFFGEGSRLTVL.